These 19 T cell receptor beta chains were all obtained from the same sample, sequenced in a study of T cells in localized non-small cell lung cancer (dated by TCRdb to 2020 to 2021). Libraries came from the immunoSEQ multiplex PCR assay. The clones in this table, taken by TCRdb from immuneACCESS, are in-frame only. Not every clone is retained; where verified, under half of the shortfall comes from an unresolved V gene, and the cause of the rest is unknown. This sample holds some 19,000 clones; about 90% were observed only once. The ten largest clones represent less than 4.5% of the sample. Sequencing used peripheral blood, obtained before any cancer treatment. The receptors stem from a male donor aged 60 or over with stage I squamous cell lung carcinoma.

This clone was found a few times. The chain has TRBV21-1 and TRBJ2-5. TRBV21-1 is marked as a pseudogene. This CDR3 contains 15 residues. CDR3 in amino acids: CASSKAGGGSETQYF. The CDR3 DNA is TGTGCCAGCAGCAAAGCGGGGGGCGGGTCAGAGACCCAGTACTTC.

The chain links TRBV18 to TRBJ2-2; maybe TRBD1 (6 bases). The CDR3 is made up of 15 amino acids. Germline values: CDR1 KGHSH, CDR2 LQKENI. The ends were cut back, 0 bases at V and 4 bases at J, with 9 bases in the middle. The CDR3 protein is CASSPPQGGTGELFF. Written as DNA, the CDR3 is TGTGCCAGCTCACCACCTCAAGGGGGCACCGGGGAGCTGTTTTTT.

This clone was counted once. The rearrangement joins TRBV13 to TRBJ2-5; D perhaps matches TRBD1 (6 bases). V gave up 5 bases and J gave up 5 bases, with 12 bases separating them. Germline V gives CDR1 PRHDT, CDR2 FYEKMQ (reference sequence). The length of the CDR3 is 13 residues. CDR3: CASSPTGVETQYF. Here the CDR3 DNA reads TGTGCCAGCAGCCCGACAGGTGTCGAGACCCAGTACTTC.

This clone was found once. The CDR3 nucleotides read TGCGCCAGCAGCGAGGGACAGAGCACAGATACGCAGTATTTT. This codes for CASSEGQSTDTQYF. The V call is TRBV5-1, the J call TRBJ2-3; TRBD1 agrees at 7 bases. Germline V gene lookup returns CDR1 SGHRS and CDR2 YFSETQ. This CDR3 comprises 14 residues. With 4 bases clipped from V and 0 bases from J, the junction kept 2 bases outside the gene matches.

The chain recombines TRBV19 with TRBJ1-2, with D maybe TRBD1 (6 bases). The CDR3 consists of 16 residues. V dropped 4 bases and J dropped 2 bases, with 17 bases sitting between them. CDR1 and CDR2 from the germline V gene are LNHDA and SQIVND (reference sequence). The CDR3 bases are TGTGCCAGTAGTACCCTGGACAGACTCGAAAACTATGGCTACACCTTC. Protein: CASSTLDRLENYGYTF.

The chain links TRBV27 to TRBJ1-1, with TRBD1 identical over 7 bases. The ends lost 4 bases at V and 0 bases at J; junction bases unmatched: 8. Per the germline V gene, CDR1 is MNHEY and CDR2 is SMNVEV (reference sequence). The CDR3 has 16 amino acids. This CDR3 reads CASSWHRDSVNTEAFF. The CDR3 DNA follows: TGTGCCAGCAGTTGGCACAGGGACAGTGTGAACACTGAAGCTTTCTTT.

J is TRBJ2-7 and V is TRBV28, with D possibly being TRBD1 (5 bases). Looked up from germline, CDR1 is MDHEN and CDR2 is SYDVKM. The CDR3 is made up of 16 amino acids. Trimming pared 6 bases from V and 3 bases from J, leaving 21 bases between. This CDR3 reads CASSSSGADLNYEQYF. In nucleotides, the CDR3 is TGTGCCAGCAGCTCAAGTGGGGCAGACCTCAACTACGAGCAGTACTTC. The variable domain in full, completed from reference TRBV28 and TRBJ2-7, reads DVKVTQSSRYLVKRTGEKVFLECVQDMDHENMFWYRQDPGLGLRLIYFSYDVKMKEKGDIPEGYSVSREKKERFSLILESASTNQTSMYLCASSSSGADLNYEQYFGPGTRLTVT.

This clone was seen once. The rearrangement links TRBV7-9 to TRBJ2-3; 8 bases are a match to TRBD2. This CDR3 has 18 amino acids. The ends lost 5 bases at V and 2 bases at J; junction bases unmatched: 15. In germline, CDR1 is SEHNR, CDR2 FQNEAQ (reference sequence). CDR3 region: CASSLRGGLAQATDTQYF. CDR3 nucleotides: TGTGCCAGCAGCCTCCGGGGGGGGCTAGCCCAAGCCACAGATACGCAGTATTTT.

This chain connects TRBV5-1 to TRBJ2-1, with 11 bases matching TRBD1. Germline V CDR1 and CDR2: SGHRS, YFSETQ. The CDR3 contains 16 residues. V trimming: 2 bases; J trimming: 6 bases; junction bases outside the gene matches: 7. CDR3 region: CASSFLAGQGANEQFF. CDR3 nucleotides: TGCGCCAGCAGCTTCTTAGCCGGACAGGGGGCCAATGAGCAGTTCTTC.

The chain carries TRBV7-2 and TRBJ2-7; perhaps D is TRBD1 or TRBD2 (6 bases each). V was pared by 0 bases and J by 6 bases, with 12 bases between. Germline assignment: CDR1 SGHTA and CDR2 FQGNSA. This CDR3 has 14 residues. The CDR3 DNA reads TGTGCCAGCAGCTTAGCAGGGGGGACGGGCGAGCAGTACTTC. It codes for CASSLAGGTGEQYF.

This chain joins TRBV7-9 and TRBJ2-7, with 9 bases matching TRBD1. The germline V gene has CDR1 SEHNR and CDR2 FQNEAQ (reference sequence). After removal of 2 bases from V and 6 bases from J, the junction contained 11 bases not matched to a gene. The CDR3 is made up of 16 amino acids. CDR3: CASSLTRPTGGAEQYF. The CDR3 DNA is TGTGCCAGCAGCTTAACCCGACCGACAGGGGGAGCCGAGCAGTACTTC.

This clone showed up just once. This chain links TRBV6-5 with TRBJ1-1; D gene unclear. Deletions cut 2 bases from V and 6 bases from J, with 16 bases between. Germline lookup yields CDR1 MNHEY and CDR2 SVGAGI. The CDR3 length is 15 residues. The CDR3 spells CASSYGSTGDSEAFF. The CDR3 nucleotides are TGTGCCAGCAGTTACGGGTCCACGGGTGACTCTGAAGCTTTCTTT.

V gene TRBV9 combines with J gene TRBJ2-5; 12 bases agree with TRBD2. Trimming at V came to 2 bases and at J to 4 bases, leaving 3 bases not matched to a gene. This CDR3 is 15 amino acids long. In germline, CDR1 is SGDLS, CDR2 YYNGEE. For the CDR3, the DNA is TGTGCCAGCAGCGTGACTAGCGGGAGCGGAGAGACCCAGTACTTC. It codes for CASSVTSGSGETQYF.

The chain has TRBV2 and TRBJ2-7, with D uncertain. The V end was cut by 3 bases, the J end by 2 bases, with 5 bases between. Germline-derived CDR1 and CDR2 are SNHLY and FYNNEI. The CDR3 length is 12 residues. The CDR3 sequence: CASSDQAYEQYF. The CDR3 coding sequence is TGTGCCAGCAGTGACCAAGCCTACGAGCAGTACTTC.

This chain links TRBV7-6 with TRBJ2-7, with 8 bases fitting TRBD1. The CDR3 has 15 residues. With V trimmed by 1 base and J by 4 bases, 6 bases remained unmatched. The V gene's germline CDR1 is SGHVS and CDR2 FNYEAQ. CDR3 loop: CASSLGDQGAYEQYF. CDR3 in DNA: TGTGCCAGCAGCTTAGGGGACCAGGGGGCATACGAGCAGTACTTC.

This rearrangement joins TRBV5-1 to TRBJ1-2; 7 positions match TRBD1. Germline V gene sequence: CDR1 SGHRS, CDR2 YFSETQ. V lost 4 bases and J lost 8; bases outside the gene matches: 2. The CDR3 runs to 11 residues. CDR3 nucleotides: TGCGCCAGCAGCGACAGGGAAGGCTACACCTTC. As protein: CASSDREGYTF.

J is TRBJ2-7 and V is TRBV5-1; a weak D match, TRBD1 (6 bases). Germline V gene lookup returns CDR1 SGHRS and CDR2 YFSETQ. V gave up 4 bases and J gave up 3 bases, with 14 bases separating them. The CDR3 spans 14 residues. Here the CDR3 DNA reads TGCGCCAGCAGCCCAGGACAGAGTTTCTACGAGCAGTACTTC. It codes for CASSPGQSFYEQYF.

The chain couples TRBV7-9 to TRBJ2-7; D ambiguous. Germline-derived CDR1 and CDR2 are SEHNR and FQNEAQ (reference sequence). The germline V and J ends were trimmed by 5 bases and 4 bases, with 12 bases remaining between them. This CDR3 region has 13 residues. The CDR3 coding sequence is TGTGCCAGCAGCCAGAAATCCTCATACGAGCAGTACTTC. Protein sequence: CASSQKSSYEQYF.

The rearrangement joins TRBV5-1 to TRBJ1-1; D uncertain. The V end was cut by 0 bases, the J end by 4 bases, with 10 bases between. Germline values: CDR1 SGHRS, CDR2 YFSETQ. This CDR3 contains 14 residues. CDR3 in DNA: TGCGCCAGCAGCTTGGCCTCAGAGTCCACTGAAGCTTTCTTT. Translating it yields CASSLASESTEAFF.